A single T cell receptor (beta chain) is shown here with its context. No antigen is known for it. The sample originates from a study of T cells after yellow fever vaccination. General observations from the study: Most clones from primary vaccination were detected again post-booster (just under 97% CD4, 88% CD8). Contamination by abundant bulk-population clonotypes could be present in FACS-sorted repertoires.

From germline, CDR1 is DFQATT and CDR2 SNEGSKA (reference sequence). J was trimmed by 3 bases and V by 3 bases; bases with no gene match: 15. The CDR3 has 17 residues. The study made its TCR cDNA through 5'RACE template switching. That step introduced a universal primer site along with UMIs. TCRdb reprocessed the 5' RACE reads via MiXCR and lists one record per CDR3 protein. The table lists 200,000 to 250,000 distinct CDR3 sequences, 3% to 3.5% of them singletons. The sequence came from a man younger than 35 who received the YFV17D yellow fever vaccine. J is TRBJ2-7 and V is TRBV20-1, with 9 bases fitting TRBD2. This specimen was CD4+ T cells sorted from PBMCs, taken 10 days after the yellow fever booster vaccination. The CDR3 here is CSASRGGGDTVNYEQYV. In DNA, the CDR3 is TGCAGTGCTAGTCGCGGCGGGGGGGATACAGTTAACTACGAGCAGTACGTC.